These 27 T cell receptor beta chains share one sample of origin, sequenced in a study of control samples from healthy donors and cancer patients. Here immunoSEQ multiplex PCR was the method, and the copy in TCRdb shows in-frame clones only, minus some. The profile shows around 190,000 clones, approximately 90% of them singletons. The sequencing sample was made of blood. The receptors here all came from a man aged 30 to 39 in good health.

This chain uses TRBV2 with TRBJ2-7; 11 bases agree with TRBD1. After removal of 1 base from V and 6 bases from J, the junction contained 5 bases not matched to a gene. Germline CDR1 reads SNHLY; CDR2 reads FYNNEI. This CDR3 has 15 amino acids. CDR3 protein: CASSEEDRGRSEQYF. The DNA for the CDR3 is TGTGCCAGCAGTGAAGAGGACAGGGGGCGTTCCGAGCAGTACTTC. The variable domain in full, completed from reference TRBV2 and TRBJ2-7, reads EPEVTQTPSHQVTQMGQEVILRCVPISNHLYFYWYRQILGQKVEFLVSFYNNEISEKSEIFDDQFSVERPDGSNFTLKIRSTKLEDSAMYFCASSEEDRGRSEQYFGPGTRLTVT.

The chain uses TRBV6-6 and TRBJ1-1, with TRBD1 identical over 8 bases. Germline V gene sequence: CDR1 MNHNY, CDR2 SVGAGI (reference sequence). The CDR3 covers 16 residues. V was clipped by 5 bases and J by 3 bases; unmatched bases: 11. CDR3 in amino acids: CASSRDRTLRYTEAFF. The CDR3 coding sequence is TGTGCCAGCAGTCGGGACAGGACCCTTCGGTACACTGAAGCTTTCTTT.

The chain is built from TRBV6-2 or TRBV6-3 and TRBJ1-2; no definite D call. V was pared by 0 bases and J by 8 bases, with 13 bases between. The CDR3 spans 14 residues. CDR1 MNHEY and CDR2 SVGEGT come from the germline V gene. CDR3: CASSYSKVEGGYTF. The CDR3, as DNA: TGTGCCAGCAGTTACTCGAAGGTGGAGGGAGGCTACACCTTC.

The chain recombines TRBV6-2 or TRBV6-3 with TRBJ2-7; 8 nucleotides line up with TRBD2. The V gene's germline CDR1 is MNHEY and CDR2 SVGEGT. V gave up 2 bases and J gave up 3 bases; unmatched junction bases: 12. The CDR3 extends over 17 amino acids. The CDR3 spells CASSYRISGSPHYEQYF. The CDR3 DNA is TGTGCCAGCAGTTACAGGATAAGCGGGAGTCCCCACTACGAGCAGTACTTC.

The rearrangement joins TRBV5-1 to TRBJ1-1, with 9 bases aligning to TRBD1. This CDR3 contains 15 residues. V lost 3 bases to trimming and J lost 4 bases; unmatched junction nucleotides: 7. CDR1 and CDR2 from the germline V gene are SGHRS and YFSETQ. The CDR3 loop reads CASSSQGALSTEAFF. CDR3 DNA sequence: TGCGCCAGCAGCTCACAGGGGGCTCTAAGCACTGAAGCTTTCTTT.

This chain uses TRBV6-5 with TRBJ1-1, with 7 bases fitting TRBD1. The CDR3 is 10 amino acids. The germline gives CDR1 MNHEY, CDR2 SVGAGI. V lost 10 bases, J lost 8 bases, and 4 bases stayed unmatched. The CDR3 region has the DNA TGTGCCACCGACAGGGCGGAAGCTTTCTTT. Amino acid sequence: CATDRAEAFF.

This CDR3 is CASSIGLAGVYNEQFF. DNA of the CDR3: TGTGCCAGTAGTATTGGACTAGCGGGAGTCTACAATGAGCAGTTCTTC. V is TRBV19 and J is TRBJ2-1, with 13 bases aligning to TRBD2. Per germline, CDR1 LNHDA and CDR2 SQIVND (reference sequence). The trim removed 3 bases at V and 3 bases at J, leaving 2 bases unmatched. The CDR3 is 16 residues long.

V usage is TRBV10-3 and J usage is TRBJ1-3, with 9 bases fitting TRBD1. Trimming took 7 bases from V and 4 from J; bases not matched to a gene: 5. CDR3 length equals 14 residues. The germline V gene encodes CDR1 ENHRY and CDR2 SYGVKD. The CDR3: CAIKGDREGNTIYF. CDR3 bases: TGTGCCATCAAAGGGGACAGGGAGGGAAACACCATATATTTT.

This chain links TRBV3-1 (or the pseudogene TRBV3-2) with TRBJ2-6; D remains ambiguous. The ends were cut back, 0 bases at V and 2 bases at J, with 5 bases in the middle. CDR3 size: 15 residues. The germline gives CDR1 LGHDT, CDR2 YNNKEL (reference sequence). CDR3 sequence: CASSQEITGANVLTF. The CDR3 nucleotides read TGTGCCAGCAGCCAAGAAATCACTGGGGCCAACGTCCTGACTTTC.

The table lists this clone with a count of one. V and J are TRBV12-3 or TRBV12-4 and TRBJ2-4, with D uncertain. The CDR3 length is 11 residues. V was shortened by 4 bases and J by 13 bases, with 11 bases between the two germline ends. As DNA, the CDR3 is TGTGCCAGCAGTTCAATGGGATACCAGTACTTC. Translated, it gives CASSSMGYQYF.

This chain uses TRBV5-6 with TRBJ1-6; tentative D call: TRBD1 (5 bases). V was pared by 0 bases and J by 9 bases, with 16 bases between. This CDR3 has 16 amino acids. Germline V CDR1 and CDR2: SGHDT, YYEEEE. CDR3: CASSLGLGQGGSPLHF. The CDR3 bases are TGTGCCAGCAGCTTGGGGTTGGGGCAGGGAGGTTCACCCCTCCACTTT.

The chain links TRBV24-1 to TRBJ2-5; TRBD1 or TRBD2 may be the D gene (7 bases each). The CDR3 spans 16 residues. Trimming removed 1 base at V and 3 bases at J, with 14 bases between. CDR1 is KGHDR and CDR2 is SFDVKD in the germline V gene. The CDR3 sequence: CATSDFQTGTKETQYF. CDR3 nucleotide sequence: TGTGCCACCAGTGATTTTCAGACAGGGACTAAAGAGACCCAGTACTTC.

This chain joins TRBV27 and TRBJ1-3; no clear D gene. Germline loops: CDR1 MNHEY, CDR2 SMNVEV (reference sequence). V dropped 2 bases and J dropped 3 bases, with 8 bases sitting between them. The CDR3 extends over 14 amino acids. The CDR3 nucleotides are TGTGCCAGCAGTTTACGCCGGAATGGAAACACCATATATTTT. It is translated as CASSLRRNGNTIYF.

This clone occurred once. CDR3 nucleotides: TGTGCCAGCAGCTTAGATGGAGCAACTCGCGACGAGCAGTACTTC. Its translation: CASSLDGATRDEQYF. The chain combines TRBV7-2 with TRBJ2-7, with unresolved D. The V gene's germline CDR1 is SGHTA and CDR2 FQGNSA. V dropped 1 base and J dropped 5 bases, with 15 bases sitting between them. The CDR3 loop spans 15 amino acids.

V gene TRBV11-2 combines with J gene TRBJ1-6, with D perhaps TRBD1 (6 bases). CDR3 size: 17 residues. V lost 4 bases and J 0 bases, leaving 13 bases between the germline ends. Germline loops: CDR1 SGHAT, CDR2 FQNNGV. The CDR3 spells CASSSRQASSYNSPLHF. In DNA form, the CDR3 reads TGTGCCAGCAGCTCCCGACAGGCGAGCTCCTATAATTCACCCCTCCACTTT.

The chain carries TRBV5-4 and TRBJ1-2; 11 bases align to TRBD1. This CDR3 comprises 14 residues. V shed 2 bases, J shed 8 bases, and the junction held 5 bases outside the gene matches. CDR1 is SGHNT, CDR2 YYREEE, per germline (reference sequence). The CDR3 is CASSLGQGAPGYTF. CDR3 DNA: TGTGCCAGCAGCTTAGGACAGGGGGCGCCCGGCTACACCTTC.

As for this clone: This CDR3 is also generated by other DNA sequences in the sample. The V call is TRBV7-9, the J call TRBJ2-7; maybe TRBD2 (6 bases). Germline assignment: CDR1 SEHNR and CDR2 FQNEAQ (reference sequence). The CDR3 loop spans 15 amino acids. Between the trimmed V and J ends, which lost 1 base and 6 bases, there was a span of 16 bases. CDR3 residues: CASSLEAGLRAEQYF. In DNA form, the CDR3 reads TGTGCCAGCAGCTTAGAGGCGGGACTTAGAGCCGAGCAGTACTTC. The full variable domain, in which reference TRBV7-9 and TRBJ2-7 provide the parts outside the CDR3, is DTGVSQNPRHKITKRGQNVTFRCDPISEHNRLYWYRQTLGQGPEFLTYFQNEAQLEKSRLLSDRFSAERPKGSFSTLEIQRTEQGDSAMYLCASSLEAGLRAEQYFGPGTRLTVT.

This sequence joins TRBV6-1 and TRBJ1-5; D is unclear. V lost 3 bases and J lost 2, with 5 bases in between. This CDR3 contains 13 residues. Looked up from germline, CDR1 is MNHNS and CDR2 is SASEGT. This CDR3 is CASSEFRNQPQHF. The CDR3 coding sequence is TGTGCCAGCAGTGAGTTCCGCAATCAGCCCCAGCATTTT.

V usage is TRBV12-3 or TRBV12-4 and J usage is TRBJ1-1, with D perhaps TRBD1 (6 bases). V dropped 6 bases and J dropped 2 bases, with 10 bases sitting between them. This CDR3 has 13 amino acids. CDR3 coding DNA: TGTGCCAGCAGAGCCAGGGGAAACACTGAAGCTTTCTTT. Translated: CASRARGNTEAFF.

CDR3 in DNA: TGTGCCAGCAGCTTTGAGCGGGGCGGAGATACGCAGTATTTT. It translates to CASSFERGGDTQYF. The genes are TRBV6-5 and TRBJ2-3; 7 nucleotides align to TRBD2. Germline V CDR1 and CDR2: MNHEY, SVGAGI. The V segment lost 6 bases and the J segment 5 bases; nucleotides outside the gene matches: 8. The CDR3 sequence is 14 residues long.

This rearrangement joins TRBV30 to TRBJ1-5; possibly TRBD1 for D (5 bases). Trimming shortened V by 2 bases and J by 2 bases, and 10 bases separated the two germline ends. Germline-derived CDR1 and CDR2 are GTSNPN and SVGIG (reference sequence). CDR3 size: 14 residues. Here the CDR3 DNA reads TGTGCCTGGAGTCCCCAGGGAGGCAATCAGCCCCAGCATTTT. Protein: CAWSPQGGNQPQHF.

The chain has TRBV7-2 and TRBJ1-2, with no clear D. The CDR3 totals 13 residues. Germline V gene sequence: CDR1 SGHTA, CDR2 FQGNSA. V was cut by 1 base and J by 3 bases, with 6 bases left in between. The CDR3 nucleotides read TGTGCCAGCAGCTTAGACAGTTACTATGGCTACACCTTC. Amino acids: CASSLDSYYGYTF. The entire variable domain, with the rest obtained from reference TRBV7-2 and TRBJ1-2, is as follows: GAGVSQSPSNKVTEKGKDVELRCDPISGHTALYWYRQSLGQGLEFLIYFQGNSAPDKSGLPSDRFSAERTGGSVSTLTIQRTQQEDSAVYLCASSLDSYYGYTFGSGTRLTVV.

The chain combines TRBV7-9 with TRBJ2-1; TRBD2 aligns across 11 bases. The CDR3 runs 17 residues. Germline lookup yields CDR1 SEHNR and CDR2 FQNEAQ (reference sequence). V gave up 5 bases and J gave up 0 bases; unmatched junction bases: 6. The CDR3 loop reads CASSQTSGGLSYNEQFF. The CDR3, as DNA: TGTGCCAGCAGCCAAACTAGCGGGGGCCTCTCCTACAATGAGCAGTTCTTC. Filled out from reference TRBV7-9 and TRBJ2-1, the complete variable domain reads DTGVSQNPRHKITKRGQNVTFRCDPISEHNRLYWYRQTLGQGPEFLTYFQNEAQLEKSRLLSDRFSAERPKGSFSTLEIQRTEQGDSAMYLCASSQTSGGLSYNEQFFGPGTRLTVL.

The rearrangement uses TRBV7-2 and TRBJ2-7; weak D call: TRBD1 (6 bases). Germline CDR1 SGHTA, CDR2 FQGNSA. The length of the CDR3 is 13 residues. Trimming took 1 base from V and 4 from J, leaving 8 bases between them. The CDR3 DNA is TGTGCCAGCAGCTTAGGGACAGAATACGAGCAGTACTTC. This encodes CASSLGTEYEQYF.

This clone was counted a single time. CDR3 DNA sequence: TGTGCCAGCAGTGAAGCGGTTCAGGGAGGGGCCGGGGAGCTGTTTTTT. It specifies CASSEAVQGGAGELFF. The chain has TRBV2 and TRBJ2-2, with 7 positions matching TRBD2. J was trimmed by 6 bases and V by 0 bases; bases with no gene match: 7. Germline V gene data show CDR1 as SNHLY and CDR2 as FYNNEI. The CDR3 totals 16 residues.

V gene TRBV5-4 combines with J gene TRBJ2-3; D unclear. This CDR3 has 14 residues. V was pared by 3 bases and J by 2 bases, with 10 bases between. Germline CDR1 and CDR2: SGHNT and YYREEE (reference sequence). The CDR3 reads CASSYRGPTDTQYF. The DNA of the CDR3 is TGTGCCAGCAGCTATCGCGGACCCACAGATACGCAGTATTTT.

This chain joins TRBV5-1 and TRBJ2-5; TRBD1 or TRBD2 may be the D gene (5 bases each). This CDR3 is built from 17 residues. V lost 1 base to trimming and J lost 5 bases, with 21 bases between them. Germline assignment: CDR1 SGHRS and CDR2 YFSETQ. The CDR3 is CASSLFSGTPQLETQYF. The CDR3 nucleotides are TGCGCCAGCAGCTTGTTCTCCGGGACCCCCCAACTGGAGACCCAGTACTTC.